A selection of T cell receptor beta chains follows, all from one sample in a study of blood T cell repertoires in COVID-19. Generated by immunoSEQ multiplex PCR, the TCRdb table keeps only in-frame clones and is missing some. The table has fewer than 70,000 clones, 88% seen once. Sequenced sample: peripheral blood. These TCRs come from a human donor in a cohort sampled during active COVID-19. Each CDR3 is given with its conserved first and last residue. Each record gives: clone size, J gene, V gene, D gene, CDR3 protein, CDR3 DNA. A D gene is named only where the DNA matches it firmly. Part of the rows lack a size; the others show once, few, many or a class for expanded clones.

abundance: NA
j_gene: TRBJ1-1
v_gene: TRBV15
d_gene: NA
CDR3aa: CATSRDLRGMDTEAFF
CDR3nt: TGTGCCACCAGCAGAGACCTCAGGGGTATGGACACTGAAGCTTTCTTT

abundance: NA
j_gene: TRBJ2-1
v_gene: TRBV20-1
d_gene: NA
CDR3aa: CSAESGEQFF
CDR3nt: TGCAGTGCTGAGAGCGGGGAGCAGTTCTTC

abundance: NA
j_gene: TRBJ2-7
v_gene: TRBV11-3
d_gene: TRBD2
CDR3aa: CASSLDLIGTSGYPYEQYF
CDR3nt: TGTGCCAGCAGCTTAGACCTGATTGGGACTAGCGGGTACCCCTACGAGCAGTACTTC

abundance: NA
j_gene: TRBJ2-3
v_gene: TRBV13
d_gene: TRBD2
CDR3aa: CASSLKGGGAKRVADTQYF
CDR3nt: TGTGCCAGCAGCTTAAAGGGCGGGGGGGCCAAACGCGTGGCAGATACGCAGTATTTT

abundance: NA
j_gene: TRBJ2-7
v_gene: TRBV6-1
d_gene: TRBD1
CDR3aa: CASSEEGTGGYEQYF
CDR3nt: TGTGCCAGCAGTGAAGAGGGGACAGGGGGCTACGAGCAGTACTTC

abundance: NA
j_gene: TRBJ1-6
v_gene: TRBV4-1
d_gene: NA
CDR3aa: CASSQDVQGYSPLHF
CDR3nt: TGCGCCAGCAGCCAAGACGTTCAGGGGTATTCACCCCTCCACTTT

abundance: NA
j_gene: TRBJ2-3
v_gene: TRBV13
d_gene: TRBD2
CDR3aa: CASRFSGLEIYTQYF
CDR3nt: TGTGCCAGCAGGTTTTCGGGACTAGAGATATATACGCAGTATTTT

abundance: NA
j_gene: TRBJ2-7
v_gene: TRBV12-5
d_gene: NA
CDR3aa: CASGLSISGAYEQYF
CDR3nt: TGTGCTAGTGGTTTGTCTATCTCAGGTGCCTACGAGCAGTACTTC

abundance: NA
j_gene: TRBJ2-5
v_gene: TRBV15
d_gene: NA
CDR3aa: CATSRDPPGGGETQYF
CDR3nt: TGTGCCACCAGCAGAGATCCCCCTGGGGGAGGAGAGACCCAGTACTTC

abundance: NA
j_gene: TRBJ1-3
v_gene: TRBV6-2/TRBV6-3
d_gene: TRBD1
CDR3aa: CASSTDRGLGNTIYF
CDR3nt: TGTGCCAGCAGTACCGACAGGGGGCTTGGAAACACCATATATTTT

abundance: NA
j_gene: TRBJ2-7
v_gene: TRBV29-1
d_gene: NA
CDR3aa: CSVVSYSYEQYF
CDR3nt: TGCAGCGTTGTAAGCTACTCCTACGAGCAGTACTTC

abundance: NA
j_gene: TRBJ1-4
v_gene: TRBV11-2
d_gene: NA
CDR3aa: CASSTDMVAEKLFF
CDR3nt: TGTGCCAGCAGCACGGACATGGTGGCTGAAAAACTGTTTTTT

abundance: NA
j_gene: TRBJ1-2
v_gene: TRBV27
d_gene: TRBD1
CDR3aa: CASRPWAGQGNGYTF
CDR3nt: TGTGCCAGCAGACCTTGGGCGGGACAGGGGAATGGCTACACCTTC

abundance: NA
j_gene: TRBJ2-2
v_gene: TRBV6-1
d_gene: TRBD2
CDR3aa: CASSDLAENTGELFF
CDR3nt: TGTGCCAGCAGTGACCTAGCGGAGAACACCGGGGAGCTGTTTTTT

abundance: NA
j_gene: TRBJ1-1
v_gene: TRBV5-4
d_gene: TRBD1
CDR3aa: CASSSDRGRGAFF
CDR3nt: TGTGCCAGCAGCTCGGACAGGGGGCGCGGAGCTTTCTTT

abundance: NA
j_gene: TRBJ1-2
v_gene: TRBV19
d_gene: TRBD1
CDR3aa: CASSVRLGQGVPNYGYTF
CDR3nt: TGTGCCAGTAGTGTGCGTTTGGGACAGGGGGTCCCTAACTATGGCTACACCTTC

abundance: once
j_gene: TRBJ2-2
v_gene: TRBV6-2/TRBV6-3
d_gene: NA
CDR3aa: CASSYSPEGSGELFF
CDR3nt: TGTGCCAGCAGTTACTCCCCGGAGGGGAGCGGGGAGCTGTTTTTT

abundance: NA
j_gene: TRBJ2-7
v_gene: TRBV5-8
d_gene: TRBD1
CDR3aa: CASSWDRGPEQYF
CDR3nt: TGTGCCAGCAGCTGGGACAGGGGCCCCGAGCAGTACTTC

abundance: once
j_gene: TRBJ2-6
v_gene: TRBV30
d_gene: TRBD1
CDR3aa: CAWRGTGIFSGANVLTF
CDR3nt: TGTGCCTGGAGGGGGACAGGAATTTTCTCTGGGGCCAACGTCCTGACTTTC

abundance: NA
j_gene: TRBJ1-2
v_gene: TRBV29-1
d_gene: TRBD1
CDR3aa: CSVATGEGGYTF
CDR3nt: TGCAGCGTCGCGACAGGGGAAGGTGGCTACACCTTC

abundance: NA
j_gene: TRBJ2-7
v_gene: TRBV19
d_gene: TRBD2
CDR3aa: CASREGGLGEQYF
CDR3nt: TGTGCCAGTAGAGAGGGAGGGCTGGGGGAGCAGTACTTC

abundance: NA
j_gene: TRBJ2-7
v_gene: TRBV7-9
d_gene: NA
CDR3aa: CASSRLTGRGGTSSYEQYF
CDR3nt: TGTGCCAGCAGCCGGCTAACCGGTAGGGGGGGCACAAGCTCCTACGAGCAGTACTTC

abundance: NA
j_gene: TRBJ2-1
v_gene: TRBV5-6
d_gene: TRBD1
CDR3aa: CASSLGTGASLQFF
CDR3nt: TGTGCCAGCAGCTTAGGGACAGGGGCATCCCTCCAGTTCTTC

abundance: NA
j_gene: TRBJ1-2
v_gene: TRBV4-2
d_gene: TRBD1
CDR3aa: CASSHEGGQGYYGYTF
CDR3nt: TGTGCCAGCAGCCATGAGGGCGGACAGGGGTACTATGGCTACACCTTC

abundance: NA
j_gene: TRBJ1-3
v_gene: TRBV9
d_gene: NA
CDR3aa: CASSVEAGVSGNTIYF
CDR3nt: TGTGCCAGCAGCGTAGAGGCAGGGGTCTCTGGAAACACCATATATTTT

abundance: NA
j_gene: TRBJ2-3
v_gene: TRBV2
d_gene: TRBD2
CDR3aa: CASKASGRTDTQYF
CDR3nt: TGTGCCAGCAAAGCTAGCGGGCGCACAGATACGCAGTATTTT

abundance: NA
j_gene: TRBJ2-5
v_gene: TRBV7-9
d_gene: TRBD2
CDR3aa: CASSLAPAGQETQYF
CDR3nt: TGTGCCAGCAGCTTAGCTCCAGCGGGACAAGAGACCCAGTACTTC

abundance: few
j_gene: TRBJ2-7
v_gene: TRBV15
d_gene: TRBD2
CDR3aa: CATSSRLAGGVEQYF
CDR3nt: TGTGCCACCAGCAGCCGCCTAGCGGGAGGGGTAGAGCAGTACTTC

abundance: NA
j_gene: TRBJ1-2
v_gene: TRBV5-1
d_gene: NA
CDR3aa: CASSPTLNLYGYTF
CDR3nt: TGCGCCAGCAGCCCAACCCTAAACCTCTATGGCTACACCTTC

abundance: NA
j_gene: TRBJ2-5
v_gene: TRBV18
d_gene: NA
CDR3aa: CASSPKTGYQETQYF
CDR3nt: TGTGCCAGCTCACCAAAAACAGGGTACCAAGAGACCCAGTACTTC

abundance: NA
j_gene: TRBJ1-1
v_gene: TRBV30
d_gene: NA
CDR3aa: CGLEGGNTEAFF
CDR3nt: TGTGGCCTGGAAGGGGGAAACACTGAAGCTTTCTTT

abundance: once
j_gene: TRBJ2-5
v_gene: TRBV7-8
d_gene: TRBD1
CDR3aa: CASSQGQQETQYF
CDR3nt: TGTGCCAGCAGCCAGGGACAGCAAGAGACCCAGTACTTC

abundance: few
j_gene: TRBJ1-6
v_gene: TRBV9
d_gene: NA
CDR3aa: CASSPQVHNSPLHF
CDR3nt: TGTGCCAGCAGCCCCCAGGTCCATAATTCACCCCTCCACTTT

abundance: NA
j_gene: TRBJ2-1
v_gene: TRBV6-5
d_gene: NA
CDR3aa: CASTLKGIDNEQFF
CDR3nt: TGTGCCAGCACTCTTAAGGGGATAGACAATGAGCAGTTCTTC

abundance: NA
j_gene: TRBJ2-7
v_gene: TRBV7-8
d_gene: NA
CDR3aa: CASSPPIDEQYF
CDR3nt: TGTGCCAGCAGCCCCCCTATCGACGAGCAGTACTTC

abundance: NA
j_gene: TRBJ2-7
v_gene: TRBV6-2/TRBV6-3
d_gene: TRBD2
CDR3aa: CASSYLAGETHEQYF
CDR3nt: TGTGCCAGCAGTTATCTAGCGGGAGAAACCCACGAGCAGTACTTC

abundance: once
j_gene: TRBJ1-2
v_gene: TRBV7-9
d_gene: NA
CDR3aa: CASGERIGGYTF
CDR3nt: TGTGCCTCCGGAGAGCGGATAGGTGGCTACACCTTC

abundance: once
j_gene: TRBJ1-6
v_gene: TRBV28
d_gene: NA
CDR3aa: CASSINTRGNSPLHF
CDR3nt: TGTGCCAGCAGTATAAATACTCGGGGGAATTCACCCCTCCACTTT

abundance: NA
j_gene: TRBJ2-7
v_gene: TRBV7-8
d_gene: TRBD2
CDR3aa: CASSLVAGGYEQYF
CDR3nt: TGTGCCAGCAGCTTAGTTGCGGGAGGCTACGAGCAGTACTTC

abundance: NA
j_gene: TRBJ2-5
v_gene: TRBV6-6
d_gene: TRBD1
CDR3aa: CASSPGTGASGWETQYF
CDR3nt: TGTGCCAGCAGTCCCGGGACAGGGGCAAGTGGATGGGAGACCCAGTACTTC

abundance: NA
j_gene: TRBJ1-2
v_gene: TRBV6-1
d_gene: TRBD1
CDR3aa: CASSKASGTGDSNYGYTF
CDR3nt: TGTGCCAGCAGTAAAGCTTCAGGGACAGGGGATTCTAACTATGGCTACACCTTC

abundance: NA
j_gene: TRBJ2-7
v_gene: TRBV12-3/TRBV12-4
d_gene: NA
CDR3aa: CASSLSSVNEQYF
CDR3nt: TGTGCCAGCAGTTTAAGTTCGGTTAACGAGCAGTACTTC

abundance: NA
j_gene: TRBJ2-7
v_gene: TRBV7-2
d_gene: NA
CDR3aa: CASSLGLAAYEQYF
CDR3nt: TGTGCCAGCAGCTTAGGTCTAGCAGCTTACGAGCAGTACTTC

abundance: NA
j_gene: TRBJ2-3
v_gene: TRBV10-1
d_gene: TRBD1
CDR3aa: CASSQPGQGTDTQYF
CDR3nt: TGCGCCAGCAGTCAACCGGGACAGGGCACAGATACGCAGTATTTT

abundance: NA
j_gene: TRBJ1-2
v_gene: TRBV30
d_gene: NA
CDR3aa: CAWSLPPGGSFGYTF
CDR3nt: TGTGCCTGGTCCTTGCCCCCGGGGGGTTCTTTTGGCTACACCTTC

abundance: NA
j_gene: TRBJ2-7
v_gene: TRBV4-3
d_gene: NA
CDR3aa: CASSQDTLGLEQYF
CDR3nt: TGCGCCAGCAGCCAAGATACTCTAGGTCTCGAGCAGTACTTC

abundance: NA
j_gene: TRBJ1-5
v_gene: TRBV18
d_gene: TRBD1
CDR3aa: CASSRTGVSNQPQHF
CDR3nt: TGTGCCAGCTCACGGACAGGGGTTAGCAATCAGCCCCAGCATTTT

abundance: NA
j_gene: TRBJ1-3
v_gene: TRBV5-1
d_gene: TRBD1
CDR3aa: CASRSGGEPNKINSGNTIYF
CDR3nt: TGCGCCAGCAGGTCAGGGGGCGAACCGAATAAAATAAACTCTGGAAACACCATATATTTT

abundance: NA
j_gene: TRBJ1-1
v_gene: TRBV7-9
d_gene: TRBD1
CDR3aa: CASSYNEGASDWPTEAFF
CDR3nt: TGTGCCAGCAGCTACAATGAGGGGGCGTCAGATTGGCCCACTGAAGCTTTCTTT

abundance: NA
j_gene: TRBJ1-1
v_gene: TRBV20-1
d_gene: NA
CDR3aa: CSASPVTEAFF
CDR3nt: TGCAGTGCTAGCCCCGTCACTGAAGCTTTCTTT